These 21 T cell receptor beta chains share one sample of origin, sequenced in a study of blood T cell repertoires in COVID-19. This table comes from immunoSEQ multiplex PCR, and its TCRdb copy is limited to in-frame clones, with some not included. The data contain some 110,000 clones, roughly four fifths of them singletons. Sequenced material: peripheral blood. These receptors all come from an elderly man with COVID-19, enrolled during active disease.

Regarding this clone: The sample contains more than one DNA sequence encoding this CDR3. V gene TRBV11-2 combines with J gene TRBJ1-2, with D uncertain. Germline assignment: CDR1 SGHAT and CDR2 FQNNGV. V gave up 1 base and J gave up 4 bases, with 7 bases separating them. The CDR3 contains 13 residues. CDR3 in DNA: TGTGCCAGCAGCTTAGGACGGGTCTATGGCTACACCTTC. This encodes CASSLGRVYGYTF.

The chain has TRBV5-8 and TRBJ2-3; TRBD2 aligns across 8 bases. The J segment lost 4 bases and the V segment lost 1 base, leaving 5 bases of the junction unmatched. CDR1 and CDR2 (germline): SGHTS, YDEGEE. The CDR3 is 15 residues long. CDR3 region: CASSLTAGVADTQYF. In nucleotides, the CDR3 is TGTGCCAGCAGCTTGACAGCGGGAGTGGCAGATACGCAGTATTTT.

This clone showed up just a few times. This rearrangement joins TRBV6-5 to TRBJ2-7, with 9 bases fitting TRBD1. The length of the CDR3 is 15 residues. The V gene's germline CDR1 is MNHEY and CDR2 SVGAGI. V lost 2 bases to trimming and J lost 4 bases; unmatched junction nucleotides: 6. The CDR3 spells CASSYGDRETYEQYF. CDR3 coding DNA: TGTGCCAGCAGTTACGGGGACAGGGAGACTTACGAGCAGTACTTC.

The V and J genes are TRBV30 and TRBJ2-7; TRBD1 matches at 10 bases. Looked up from germline, CDR1 is GTSNPN and CDR2 is SVGIG (reference sequence). Germline trimming cut 4 bases from V and 4 bases from J; bases unmatched to any gene: 4. The CDR3 consists of 13 residues. CDR3 DNA sequence: TGTGCCTGGACCCGACAGGGGGCGTACGAGCAGTACTTC. Its protein is CAWTRQGAYEQYF.

V is TRBV4-3 and J is TRBJ2-7; D might be TRBD2 (6 bases). Trimming shortened V by 0 bases and J by 5 bases, and 11 bases separated the two germline ends. The CDR3 is 14 amino acids. CDR1 is LGHNA and CDR2 is YSLEER in the germline V gene. For the CDR3, the DNA is TGCGCCAGCAGCCAAGATCCGACTAGGGACGAGCAGTACTTC. Residues: CASSQDPTRDEQYF.

The J gene is TRBJ1-2, the V gene TRBV7-9; maybe TRBD1 (5 bases). CDR1 and CDR2 from the germline V gene are SEHNR and FQNEAQ (reference sequence). This CDR3 is built from 13 residues. The V and J ends lost 6 bases and 2 bases respectively, with 10 bases between them. The CDR3 sequence is CASRLTENYGYTF. Written as DNA, the CDR3 is TGTGCCAGCAGATTGACAGAGAACTATGGCTACACCTTC. Combining the CDR3 with reference TRBV7-9 and TRBJ1-2 gives the whole variable domain DTGVSQNPRHKITKRGQNVTFRCDPISEHNRLYWYRQTLGQGPEFLTYFQNEAQLEKSRLLSDRFSAERPKGSFSTLEIQRTEQGDSAMYLCASRLTENYGYTFGSGTRLTVV.

This chain links TRBV6-4 with TRBJ2-6; 7 bases are a match to TRBD1. This CDR3 is built from 14 residues. Trimming removed 5 bases from V and 8 bases from J; junction bases left unmatched: 6. The germline V gene has CDR1 MRHNA and CDR2 SNTAGT. CDR3 amino acids: CASSTEQGSNVLTF. CDR3 bases: TGTGCCAGCAGTACTGAACAGGGGTCCAACGTCCTGACTTTC.

This chain links TRBV18 with TRBJ2-3; no firm D call. This CDR3 is built from 13 residues. Trimming stripped 3 bases from V and 4 bases from J, with 8 bases between. Germline CDR1 KGHSH, CDR2 LQKENI. The CDR3 DNA follows: TGTGCCAGCTCACCCTACCAGGCAGATACGCAGTATTTT. Translating it yields CASSPYQADTQYF.

The chain couples TRBV6-6 to TRBJ2-2; TRBD1 aligns across 7 bases. V lost 5 bases to trimming and J lost 5 bases; unmatched junction nucleotides: 11. CDR1 and CDR2 (germline): MNHNY, SVGAGI (reference sequence). CDR3 length: 16 residues. CDR3 residues: CASSLYGQGETGELFF. The CDR3 DNA reads TGTGCCAGCAGTCTCTACGGGCAGGGGGAAACCGGGGAGCTGTTTTTT.

The chain employs TRBV14 and TRBJ2-3, with 9 nucleotides matching TRBD2. The CDR3 loop spans 11 amino acids. In germline, CDR1 is SGHDN, CDR2 FVKESK. After removal of 1 base from V and 13 bases from J, the junction contained 0 bases not matched to a gene. CDR3 protein: CASSQGLAEYF. CDR3 coding DNA: TGTGCCAGCAGCCAAGGACTAGCGGAGTATTTT. Complete variable domain (other parts from reference TRBV14 and TRBJ2-3): EAGVTQFPSHSVIEKGQTVTLRCDPISGHDNLYWYRRVMGKEIKFLLHFVKESKQDESGMPNNRFLAERTGGTYSTLKVQPAELEDSGVYFCASSQGLAEYFGPGTRLTVL.

This rearrangement joins TRBV7-9 to TRBJ1-1; TRBD1 agrees at 7 bases. With V trimmed by 7 bases and J by 1 base, 12 bases remained unmatched. The CDR3 runs to 16 residues. Germline CDR1 and CDR2: SEHNR and FQNEAQ (reference sequence). The CDR3 spells CASTDPRQGQNTEAFF. CDR3 bases: TGTGCCAGCACCGATCCGCGACAGGGTCAGAACACTGAAGCTTTCTTT.

This clone was found a few times. The chain joins TRBV5-1 to TRBJ1-4; no clear D gene. Trimming cost V 0 bases and J 0 bases, with 15 bases left between them. Germline assignment: CDR1 SGHRS and CDR2 YFSETQ. This CDR3 has 18 residues. The CDR3 coding sequence is TGCGCCAGCAGCTTGGAGGCCGGAGGAGACTCAACTAATGAAAAACTGTTTTTT. Amino acid sequence: CASSLEAGGDSTNEKLFF.

This chain uses TRBV10-3 with TRBJ1-3; 12 bases map to TRBD1. From germline, CDR1 is ENHRY and CDR2 SYGVKD. V gave up 6 bases and J gave up 3 bases; unmatched junction bases: 9. The CDR3 runs 17 residues. DNA of the CDR3: TGTGCCATCAGGCCCTCGGGGACAGGGGGCTTTGGAAACACCATATATTTT. Translation gives CAIRPSGTGGFGNTIYF.

The genes are TRBV28 and TRBJ2-2; D ambiguous. The CDR3 runs 14 residues. V was clipped by 4 bases and J by 7 bases, with 13 bases between them. Germline V CDR1 and CDR2: MDHEN, SYDVKM. The CDR3 here is CASSWSSRSGELFF. Written as DNA, the CDR3 is TGTGCCAGCAGTTGGAGCAGCCGGAGCGGGGAGCTGTTTTTT.

The chain couples TRBV11-3 to TRBJ2-7; 11 positions match TRBD2. V dropped 5 bases and J dropped 3; count of bases not matched to a gene: 3. Germline V lookup: CDR1 SGHNT, CDR2 YENEEA. There are 14 residues in the CDR3. As DNA, the CDR3 is TGTGCCAGCAGCCCGGGACTAGCGGACTACGAGCAGTACTTC. Translation: CASSPGLADYEQYF. The whole variable domain, remainder taken from reference TRBV11-3 and TRBJ2-7, is EAGVVQSPRYKIIEKKQPVAFWCNPISGHNTLYWYLQNLGQGPELLIRYENEEAVDDSQLPKDRFSAERLKGVDSTLKIQPAELGDSAVYLCASSPGLADYEQYFGPGTRLTVT.

The rearrangement joins TRBV30 to TRBJ1-3; D possibly corresponds to TRBD1 (5 bases). V dropped 0 bases and J dropped 0 bases, with 12 bases sitting between them. The CDR3 spans 16 residues. Germline lookup yields CDR1 GTSNPN and CDR2 SVGIG (reference sequence). DNA of the CDR3: TGTGCCTGGAGTGTATTGTTGGGGGGCTCTGGAAACACCATATATTTT. Translating it yields CAWSVLLGGSGNTIYF.

The chain has TRBV6-2 or TRBV6-3 and TRBJ2-4; tentatively, D is TRBD2 (5 bases). CDR3 length: 17 amino acids. Trimming shortened V by 2 bases and J by 1 base, and 15 bases separated the two germline ends. Per the germline V gene, CDR1 is MNHEY and CDR2 is SVGEGT. The CDR3 is CASSYLPSPRAKNIQYF. In nucleotides, the CDR3 is TGTGCCAGCAGTTACCTACCTAGCCCGAGGGCCAAAAACATTCAGTACTTC.

This clone appeared a single time. The chain has TRBV15 and TRBJ2-1, with a tentative D call TRBD2 (6 bases). Deletions cut 0 bases from V and 9 bases from J, with 9 bases between. The CDR3 covers 13 residues. The germline V gene encodes CDR1 LNHNV and CDR2 YYDKDF (reference sequence). In DNA, the CDR3 is TGTGCCACCAGCAGAGATACCGGGAGTGAGCAGTTCTTC. It yields the protein CATSRDTGSEQFF.

CDR3 in amino acids: CSVEDREGNGYTF. DNA of the CDR3: TGCAGCGTTGAAGACAGGGAAGGGAATGGCTACACCTTC. This rearrangement joins TRBV29-1 to TRBJ1-2, with a weak D call TRBD1 (5 bases). V was trimmed by 0 bases and J by 6 bases, leaving 11 bases between them. The CDR3 sequence is 13 residues long. Per the germline V gene, CDR1 is SQVTM and CDR2 is ANQGSEA.

V usage is TRBV27 and J usage is TRBJ2-1, with a possible D match to TRBD2 (5 bases). Germline V gives CDR1 MNHEY, CDR2 SMNVEV (reference sequence). The CDR3 totals 14 residues. The V gene lost 2 bases and the J gene lost 10 bases, with 15 bases spanning the gap. The CDR3 bases are TGTGCCAGCAGTTTAGGAGGCACCAGTCAAGAGCAGTTCTTC. Protein: CASSLGGTSQEQFF.

The CDR3 is CASSLQTGITEAFF. The CDR3 coding sequence is TGCGCCAGCAGCCTTCAGACAGGGATCACTGAAGCTTTCTTT. The rearrangement uses TRBV4-3 and TRBJ1-1; TRBD1 agrees at 7 bases. The V segment lost 4 bases and the J segment 4 bases; nucleotides outside the gene matches: 6. CDR1 and CDR2 (germline): LGHNA, YSLEER. The CDR3 runs to 14 residues.